This passage covers 23 T cell receptor beta chains from one sample sequenced in a study of blood T cells in healthy people across ages. A sample-barcoded 5' primer and a J-beta primer mix were used in a second PCR of about 7 to 11 cycles. From the 5' RACE reads, TCRdb called clonotypes with MiXCR, one entry per CDR3 protein. The sample comprises 1.5 million or so distinct CDR3 sequences, around 40% of which are singletons, and about 4% rests with the top ten. Source material: blood. These receptors all stem from a woman aged 18-29 years in good health.

This clonotype was seen a handful of times. The rearrangement joins TRBV29-1 to TRBJ1-1; D is undetermined. The germline CDR1 and CDR2 sequences are SQVTM and ANQGSEA. Trimming removed 3 bases at V and 6 bases at J, with 11 bases between. The CDR3 runs to 12 residues. This CDR3 reads CSVEREDPEAFF. The CDR3 nucleotides read TGCAGCGTTGAGCGGGAAGACCCTGAAGCTTTCTTT.

This clonotype turned up a few times. This chain links TRBV29-1 with TRBJ2-1; perhaps TRBD2 as D (6 bases). With 7 bases removed from V and 2 bases from J, the gap between germline ends came to 18 bases. The CDR3 covers 15 residues. CDR1 and CDR2 (germline): SQVTM, ANQGSEA. CDR3 nucleotides: TGCAGCGCCCCGAACGGGAGAGGGGCCTACAATGAGCAGTTCTTC. It is translated as CSAPNGRGAYNEQFF.

This chain links TRBV7-2 with TRBJ2-1, with 14 bases aligning to TRBD2. The germline V gene has CDR1 SGHTA and CDR2 FQGNSA. Germline trimming cut 5 bases from V and 4 bases from J; bases unmatched to any gene: 13. This CDR3 is built from 19 residues. The chain's CDR3 is CASSLASGTSGGPYNEQFF. The CDR3 DNA reads as TGTGCCAGCAGCCTCGCATCCGGGACTAGCGGGGGCCCATACAATGAGCAGTTCTTC.

The chain carries TRBV12-3 or TRBV12-4 and TRBJ2-3; possible D gene TRBD1, 5 bases. The CDR3 loop spans 13 amino acids. The V gene lost 7 bases and the J gene lost 5 bases, with 13 bases spanning the gap. The CDR3 nucleotides are TGTGCCAGCACCTCCCATCAGGGAGATACGCAGTATTTT. It encodes CASTSHQGDTQYF.

The rearrangement uses TRBV6-1 and TRBJ2-2; TRBD1 matches 10 bases. The CDR3 runs 14 residues. The V gene end was trimmed by 8 bases and the J gene end by 4 bases; junction bases not matched to a gene: 4. CDR1 is MNHNS and CDR2 is SASEGT in the germline V gene. The CDR3 coding sequence is TGTGCCAGCCGGGACAGGGGAGGCACCGGGGAGCTGTTTTTT. This sequence encodes CASRDRGGTGELFF.

The chain combines TRBV29-1 with TRBJ1-2, with D possibly being TRBD1 (5 bases). Germline-derived CDR1 and CDR2 are SQVTM and ANQGSEA. The CDR3 sequence is 13 residues long. In nucleotides, the CDR3 is TGCAGTGCAGGGAAAAGGGTTGGCTATGGCTACACCTTC. It yields the protein CSAGKRVGYGYTF.

The chain is built from TRBV15 and TRBJ2-5; D call uncertain. The germline gives CDR1 LNHNV, CDR2 YYDKDF (reference sequence). V lost 1 base, J lost 1 base, and 4 bases lay in between. The CDR3 contains 13 residues. This CDR3 reads CATSRAFQETQYF. DNA for the CDR3: TGTGCCACCAGCAGAGCCTTCCAAGAGACCCAGTACTTC.

CDR3: CASSQEGQWVYNEQYF. In DNA form, the CDR3 reads TGCGCCAGCAGCCAAGAGGGACAATGGGTTTACAATGAGCAGTACTTC. The V and J genes are TRBV4-3 and TRBJ2-7; D may be TRBD1 (6 bases). The CDR3 is made up of 16 amino acids. The V end was cut by 0 bases, the J end by 7 bases, with 19 bases between. The germline V gene encodes CDR1 LGHNA and CDR2 YSLEER.

This clonotype has just a few counts. The chain joins TRBV4-3 to TRBJ2-3; 7 nucleotides line up with TRBD2. Germline V gene sequence: CDR1 LGHNA, CDR2 YSLEER. The CDR3 covers 17 residues. The J segment lost 4 bases and the V segment lost 0 bases, leaving 10 bases of the junction unmatched. Written as DNA, the CDR3 is TGCGCCAGCAGCCAAGACAGCTTAGGGAGGGTGGCAGATACGCAGTATTTT. Protein sequence: CASSQDSLGRVADTQYF.

This clonotype occurred a few times. The V call is TRBV11-3, the J call TRBJ1-1; the match to TRBD1 covers 7 bases. CDR1 is SGHNT and CDR2 is YENEEA in the germline V gene. This CDR3 region has 16 residues. V shed 3 bases and J 4 bases; nucleotides not matched to a gene: 11. CDR3 residues: CASSFRGTVLGTEAFF. DNA of the CDR3: TGTGCCAGCAGCTTCCGAGGGACAGTTCTTGGCACTGAAGCTTTCTTT. The full variable domain, with the rest looked up from reference TRBV11-3 and TRBJ1-1, is EAGVVQSPRYKIIEKKQPVAFWCNPISGHNTLYWYLQNLGQGPELLIRYENEEAVDDSQLPKDRFSAERLKGVDSTLKIQPAELGDSAVYLCASSFRGTVLGTEAFFGQGTRLTVV.

This clonotype has ten or more counts. The genes are TRBV20-1 and TRBJ2-5; D remains ambiguous. V shed 1 base and J shed 5 bases, with 14 bases lying between them. The CDR3 length is 14 residues. Germline CDR1 reads DFQATT; CDR2 reads SNEGSKA (reference sequence). The DNA for the CDR3 is TGCAGTGCTAGAGTCGTGGGGATGAGGGAGACCCAGTACTTC. Translating gives CSARVVGMRETQYF.

This clonotype was detected a few times. This chain joins TRBV6-1 and TRBJ1-6, with D possibly TRBD1 on 5 matching bases. CDR1 MNHNS and CDR2 SASEGT come from the germline V gene. V was pared by 1 base and J by 1 base, with 5 bases between. The CDR3 length is 15 residues. Here the CDR3 reads CASSEEGSYNSPLHF. CDR3 nucleotide sequence: TGTGCCAGCAGTGAAGAGGGGTCCTATAATTCACCCCTCCACTTT.

V usage is TRBV5-1 and J usage is TRBJ2-4; TRBD2 matches 13 bases. Germline V gene data show CDR1 as SGHRS and CDR2 as YFSETQ. V lost 3 bases and J lost 1; bases outside the gene matches: 4. The CDR3 is 17 amino acids. CDR3 sequence: CASSWTSGSPAKNIQYF. The CDR3 nucleotides are TGCGCCAGCAGCTGGACTAGCGGGAGCCCGGCCAAAAACATTCAGTACTTC.

This clonotype was counted between two and nine times. This chain joins TRBV7-2 and TRBJ2-3; D remains ambiguous. Germline V gene lookup returns CDR1 SGHTA and CDR2 FQGNSA. This CDR3 is 16 amino acids long. V was cut by 2 bases and J by 2 bases, with 14 bases left in between. The CDR3 protein is CASSLWRSENTDTQYF. DNA of the CDR3: TGTGCCAGCAGCTTATGGAGAAGCGAAAACACAGATACGCAGTATTTT.

Only a few counts were recorded for this clonotype. The genes are TRBV20-1 and TRBJ1-2, with D unresolved. The CDR3 spans 13 residues. Germline lookup yields CDR1 DFQATT and CDR2 SNEGSKA (reference sequence). V lost 4 bases and J 7 bases, leaving 16 bases between the germline ends. CDR3 in DNA: TGCAGTGCTACCCTAGAAACTGGCTTTGGCTACACCTTC. Amino acid sequence: CSATLETGFGYTF.

This chain joins TRBV6-6 and TRBJ2-1; 9 bases agree with TRBD2. The J call may be faulty, since TRBJ2-7 better matches the DNA end. From germline, CDR1 is MNHNY and CDR2 SVGAGI (reference sequence). The CDR3 runs 16 residues. CDR3 nucleotides: TGTGCCAGCACCCTACTAGGGGGGCGGGGGGGCAATGAGCAGTACTTC. Protein sequence: CASTLLGGRGGNEQYF.

Only a few counts were recorded for this clonotype. The chain joins TRBV20-1 to TRBJ1-5; 9 bases are a match to TRBD1. The CDR3 is made up of 18 amino acids. Germline V gene sequence: CDR1 DFQATT, CDR2 SNEGSKA (reference sequence). Unmatched junction bases numbered 20, after V lost 8 bases and J lost 3 bases. The CDR3, as DNA: TGCAGTACTTACTTACCCTACCGGGACAGGGCTTCCAATCAGCCCCAGCATTTT. It encodes CSTYLPYRDRASNQPQHF.

The rearrangement links TRBV20-1 to TRBJ2-1; 12 nucleotides match TRBD2. J gave up 0 bases and V 5 bases, and 8 bases lay outside the gene matches. Germline loops: CDR1 DFQATT, CDR2 SNEGSKA (reference sequence). This CDR3 has 17 residues. CDR3 nucleotides: TGCAGTGCTTCGACTAGCGGGGGTGACAGCTCCTACAATGAGCAGTTCTTC. It is translated as CSASTSGGDSSYNEQFF.

This clonotype turned up a few times. This chain connects TRBV21-1 to TRBJ1-4; the table's D call TRBD1 went unverified against the DNA. TRBV21-1 is given as a pseudogene. The CDR3 is 19 residues long. The CDR3 reads CASSEKTFKPGGRNEKLFF. The CDR3 DNA reads as TGTGCCAGCAGCGAAAAGACGTTTAAGCCAGGGGGCAGGAATGAAAAACTGTTTTTT.

The chain recombines TRBV7-2 with TRBJ2-3; D uncertain. Germline CDR1 SGHTA, CDR2 FQGNSA. V lost 1 base and J 0 bases, leaving 8 bases between the germline ends. The CDR3 has 15 residues. CDR3 bases: TGTGCCAGCAGCTTAGTGGTCAGAAGCACAGATACGCAGTATTTT. Translation gives CASSLVVRSTDTQYF. The full variable domain, completed using reference TRBV7-2 and TRBJ2-3, is GAGVSQSPSNKVTEKGKDVELRCDPISGHTALYWYRQSLGQGLEFLIYFQGNSAPDKSGLPSDRFSAERTGGSVSTLTIQRTQQEDSAVYLCASSLVVRSTDTQYFGPGTRLTVL.

The V call is TRBV28, the J call TRBJ1-1, with TRBD1 matching over 8 bases. The trim removed 1 base at V and 3 bases at J, leaving 13 bases unmatched. The CDR3 extends over 18 amino acids. Germline V gene lookup returns CDR1 MDHEN and CDR2 SYDVKM. The CDR3 loop reads CASSLSKTMDRADTEAFF. The CDR3 coding sequence is TGTGCCAGCAGTTTATCCAAGACGATGGACAGGGCCGACACTGAAGCTTTCTTT.

The chain has TRBV7-2 and TRBJ1-2; TRBD1 agrees at 10 bases. Germline trimming cut 4 bases from V and 3 bases from J; bases unmatched to any gene: 11. The CDR3 runs 17 residues. CDR1 and CDR2 from the germline V gene are SGHTA and FQGNSA. CDR3 in DNA: TGTGCCAGCAGCTCAAGAGGCGGACAGGGGGGGGACTATGGCTACACCTTC. Translated, it gives CASSSRGGQGGDYGYTF.

Concerning this clonotype itself: At one end, the junction sequence differs from germline, possibly due to a read error. The gene calls are TRBV12-3 or TRBV12-4 and TRBJ2-5; the match to TRBD1 covers 8 bases. This CDR3 has 17 amino acids. CDR3: CAGSLAVGTGFKETQYF. The CDR3 region has the DNA TGTGCCGGCAGTTTAGCGGTTGGGACAGGTTTCAAAGAGACCCAGTACTTC.